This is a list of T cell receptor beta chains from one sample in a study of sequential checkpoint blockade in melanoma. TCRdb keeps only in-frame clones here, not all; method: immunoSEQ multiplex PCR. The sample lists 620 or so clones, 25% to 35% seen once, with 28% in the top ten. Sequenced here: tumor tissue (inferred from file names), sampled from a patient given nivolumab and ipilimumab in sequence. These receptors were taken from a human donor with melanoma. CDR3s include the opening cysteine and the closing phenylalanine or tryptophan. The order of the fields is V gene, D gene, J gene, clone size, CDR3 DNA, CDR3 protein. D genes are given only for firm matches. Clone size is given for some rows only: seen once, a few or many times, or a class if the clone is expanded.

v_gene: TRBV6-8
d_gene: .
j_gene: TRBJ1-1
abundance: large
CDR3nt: TGTGCCATCAGGGACACACCGAACACTGAAGCTTTCTTT
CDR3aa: CAIRDTPNTEAFF

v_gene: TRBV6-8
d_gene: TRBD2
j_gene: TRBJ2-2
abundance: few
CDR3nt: TGTGCCAGCAGCGGGACTAGTGAGACCGGGGAGCTGTTTTTT
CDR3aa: CASSGTSETGELFF

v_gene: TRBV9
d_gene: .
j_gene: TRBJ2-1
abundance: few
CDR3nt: TGTGCCAGCAGCGTAGAAGAGGATTACAATGAGCAGTTCTTC
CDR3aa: CASSVEEDYNEQFF

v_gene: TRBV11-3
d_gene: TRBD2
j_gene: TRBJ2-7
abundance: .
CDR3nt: TGTGCCAGCAGCTTAGGCGTGGGTACTAGCGGGGGGCACTCCTACGAGCAGTACTTC
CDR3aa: CASSLGVGTSGGHSYEQYF

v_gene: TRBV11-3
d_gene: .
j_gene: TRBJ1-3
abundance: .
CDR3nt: TGTGCCAGCAGCTCCGAGGTTGGTTCTGGAAACACCATATATTTT
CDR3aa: CASSSEVGSGNTIYF

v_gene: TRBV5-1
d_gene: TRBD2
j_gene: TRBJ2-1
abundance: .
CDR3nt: TGCGCCAGCAGCTTTTCTAGCGGGAGCAGTGAGCAGTTCTTC
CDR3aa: CASSFSSGSSEQFF